A selection of T cell receptor beta chains follows, all from one sample in a study of shared clonotypes between healthy human individuals. Here immunoSEQ multiplex PCR was the method, and the copy in TCRdb shows in-frame clones only, minus some. Counted here are more than 2 million clones, just under 95% occurring once; the ten biggest clones make up less than 2%. Material for sequencing was naive CD8+ T cells from PBMCs. The receptors come from a man between 18 and 35 years old in good health. Some clones in this sample may be carry-over from other donors' samples. Both conserved end residues are part of each CDR3. D genes are given only for firm matches. Size is omitted from some rows. Given values are once, few, many or a class for expanded clones.

size	J	V	D	length	DNA	CDR3
.	TRBJ2-7	TRBV11-2	.	14	TGTGCCAGCAGCCCCGGCTCGGACTCCTACGAGCAGTACTTC	CASSPGSDSYEQYF
.	TRBJ2-1	TRBV7-8	.	13	TGTGCCAGCCTCGCGTTGGAGGGCCATGAGCAGTTCTTC	CASLALEGHEQFF
.	TRBJ2-7	TRBV12-5	TRBD1	15	TGTGCTAGTGGTTTGCCGCGTCCGGGACAGGGCGAGCAGTACTTC	CASGLPRPGQGEQYF
.	TRBJ2-7	TRBV27	.	14	TGTGCCAGCAGTCAAGTGACCGACTCCTACGAGCAGTACTTC	CASSQVTDSYEQYF
.	TRBJ2-1	TRBV15	.	15	TGTGCCACCAGCAGAGGGATCCAGGGGTACAATGAGCAGTTCTTC	CATSRGIQGYNEQFF
.	TRBJ2-7	TRBV27	TRBD1	16	TGTGCCAGCAGTCCGTCGACAGGGGGTATCTCCTACGAGCAGTACTTC	CASSPSTGGISYEQYF
.	TRBJ2-2	TRBV10-3	TRBD2	16	TGTGCCATCAGGGCGACTAGCGGGAGTAACACCGGGGAGCTGTTTTTT	CAIRATSGSNTGELFF
.	TRBJ1-2	TRBV12-5	TRBD1	17	TGTGCTAGTGGTTTGCCCAAACAGGGGGCAGGCGGAGATGGCTACACCTTC	CASGLPKQGAGGDGYTF
once	TRBJ1-1	TRBV9	.	14	TGTGCCAGCAGCGTAAGGGGCGGTAACACTGAAGCTTTCTTT	CASSVRGGNTEAFF
.	TRBJ1-4	TRBV5-1	.	17	TGCGCCAGCAGCCAGGCTTTTAAGGCACCGTCTAATGAAAAACTGTTTTTT	CASSQAFKAPSNEKLFF
.	TRBJ2-1	TRBV7-8	TRBD1	16	TGTGCCAGCAGCTTAGAGGGGTCGACAGGGGAAGATGAGCAGTTCTTC	CASSLEGSTGEDEQFF
.	TRBJ1-1	TRBV10-3	TRBD1	19	TGTGCCATCAGTGAGTCGACGACAGGGGGAGATAACATGAACACTGAAGCTTTCTTT	CAISESTTGGDNMNTEAFF
once	TRBJ1-2	TRBV6-6	.	15	TGTGCCAGCAGTTATCCCGGGGCCAGAGATTATGGCTACACCTTC	CASSYPGARDYGYTF
.	TRBJ2-7	TRBV28	.	11	TGTGCCACCGCTAGCTCCTACGAGCAGTACTTC	CATASSYEQYF
.	TRBJ2-5	TRBV4-2	TRBD2	15	TGTGCCAGCAGCCAACTAGCGGGGGAGGCGGGGACCCAGTACTTC	CASSQLAGEAGTQYF